The 4 T cell receptor beta chains in this list originate from one sample, sequenced in a study of graft-versus-host responses after intestinal transplantation (dated by TCRdb to the early 2020s). Antigen specificity for these receptors is unknown. The method was the immunoSEQ multiplex PCR assay. TCRdb provides this immuneACCESS table in a form limited to in-frame rearrangements. Some clones are lacking; in checked studies, under half of them reflect an unresolved V gene, and why the rest are absent is not known. The sample contains around 110,000 clones, 90% of them found a single time. The leading ten clones occupy around 0.2% of the sample. The time point tag for this specimen amounts to: cells obtained before transplantation from donor or recipient. Sequencing used unstimulated CD4+ T cells sorted from spleen or lymph node cells, obtained before intestinal transplant. The receptors stem from a human donor who received an intestinal transplant.

This clone was seen just once. The CDR3 DNA reads TGTGCCAGCAGCCCAGACAGGGGGCGGCATCAGCCCCAGCATTTT. Translated, it gives CASSPDRGRHQPQHF. V and J are TRBV6-5 and TRBJ1-5; 10 bases align to TRBD1. The CDR3 runs to 15 residues. The J segment lost 5 bases and the V segment lost 6 bases, leaving 7 bases of the junction unmatched. Per germline, CDR1 MNHEY and CDR2 SVGAGI.

The chain combines TRBV19 with TRBJ2-3; 7 bases match TRBD1. The CDR3 totals 16 residues. CDR1 and CDR2 (germline): LNHDA, SQIVND (reference sequence). V lost 6 bases and J lost 0; bases outside the gene matches: 9. The CDR3 loop is CASSPRAGGSTDTQYF. The CDR3 DNA reads as TGTGCCAGTAGCCCCCGGGCAGGGGGTAGCACAGATACGCAGTATTTT. Filled out from reference TRBV19 and TRBJ2-3, the complete variable domain reads DGGITQSPKYLFRKEGQNVTLSCEQNLNHDAMYWYRQDPGQGLRLIYYSQIVNDFQKGDIAEGYSVSREKKESFPLTVTSAQKNPTAFYLCASSPRAGGSTDTQYFGPGTRLTVL.

The J gene is TRBJ2-3, the V gene TRBV5-4; D gene unclear. Trimming shortened V by 0 bases and J by 2 bases, and 7 bases separated the two germline ends. The CDR3 is 14 amino acids. Germline V CDR1 and CDR2: SGHNT, YYREEE (reference sequence). CDR3 nucleotide sequence: TGTGCCAGCAGCTTGGGTAGAAACACAGATACGCAGTATTTT. It codes for CASSLGRNTDTQYF. The whole variable domain, remainder taken from reference TRBV5-4 and TRBJ2-3, is ETGVTQSPTHLIKTRGQQVTLRCSSQSGHNTVSWYQQALGQGPQFIFQYYREEENGRGNFPPRFSGLQFPNYSSELNVNALELDDSALYLCASSLGRNTDTQYFGPGTRLTVL.

V is TRBV7-9 and J is TRBJ1-1, with TRBD1 matching 9 bases. CDR1 SEHNR and CDR2 FQNEAQ come from the germline V gene (reference sequence). The trim removed 5 bases at V and 4 bases at J, leaving 11 bases unmatched. The CDR3 is made up of 16 amino acids. The CDR3 sequence: CASSPWTGDGFTEAFF. The CDR3 DNA reads TGTGCCAGCAGCCCCTGGACAGGGGATGGGTTCACTGAAGCTTTCTTT.